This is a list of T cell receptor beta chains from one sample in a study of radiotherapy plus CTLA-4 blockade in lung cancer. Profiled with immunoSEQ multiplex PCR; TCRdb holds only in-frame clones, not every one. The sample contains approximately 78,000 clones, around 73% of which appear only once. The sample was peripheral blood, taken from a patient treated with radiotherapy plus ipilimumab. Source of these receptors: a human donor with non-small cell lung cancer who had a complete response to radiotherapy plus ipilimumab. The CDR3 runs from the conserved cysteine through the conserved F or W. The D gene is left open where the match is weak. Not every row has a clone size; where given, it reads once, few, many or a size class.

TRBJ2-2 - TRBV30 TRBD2 CALTSANTGELFF TGTGCCCTCACTAGCGCGAACACCGGGGAGCTGTTTTTT
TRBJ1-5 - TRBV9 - CASGPPNQPQHF TGTGCCAGCGGCCCGCCTAATCAGCCCCAGCATTTT
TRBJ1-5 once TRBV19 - CASSREGSQPQHF TGTGCCAGTAGTAGGGAGGGTTCTCAGCCCCAGCATTTT
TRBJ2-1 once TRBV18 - CASSPARSPGNEQFF TGTGCCAGCTCACCGGCACGATCCCCTGGTAATGAGCAGTTCTTC
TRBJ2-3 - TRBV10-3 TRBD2 CAISDRVSGGLQSDTQYF TGTGCCATCAGTGATCGGGTCTCGGGGGGATTGCAGTCAGATACGCAGTATTTT
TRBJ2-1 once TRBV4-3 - CASSHPGVNEQFF TGCGCCAGCAGCCACCCGGGGGTCAATGAGCAGTTCTTC
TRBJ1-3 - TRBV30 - CAWAGGSGNTIYF TGTGCCTGGGCAGGAGGTTCTGGAAACACCATATATTTT
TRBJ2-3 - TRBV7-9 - CASSPTPKTSTDTQYF TGTGCCAGCAGCCCGACCCCCAAAACTAGCACAGATACGCAGTATTTT
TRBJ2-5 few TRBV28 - CASSLLVGKETQYF TGTGCCAGCAGTTTATTGGTGGGAAAAGAGACCCAGTACTTC
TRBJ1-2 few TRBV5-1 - CASSPTQGDYGYTF TGCGCCAGCAGCCCGACACAAGGGGACTATGGCTACACCTTC
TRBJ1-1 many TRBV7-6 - CASSPGTLNTEAFF TGTGCCAGCAGCCCCGGGACATTGAACACTGAAGCTTTCTTT
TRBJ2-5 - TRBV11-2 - CASSPSGTQYF TGTGCCAGCAGCCCCTCCGGGACCCAGTACTTC
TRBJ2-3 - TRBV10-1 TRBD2 CASSESSGGNTQYF TGCGCCAGCAGTGAGTCGAGCGGGGGTAATACGCAGTATTTT
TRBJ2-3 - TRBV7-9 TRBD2 CASSLGLAGGTTDTQYF TGTGCCAGCAGCCTAGGACTAGCGGGGGGCACCACAGATACGCAGTATTTT
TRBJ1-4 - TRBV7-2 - CASSRRKGGTNEKLFF TGTGCCAGCAGCCGAAGGAAGGGTGGAACTAATGAAAAACTGTTTTTT
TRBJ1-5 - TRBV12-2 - CASRLAFPNQPQHF TGTGCAAGTCGCTTAGCGTTTCCCAATCAGCCCCAGCATTTT
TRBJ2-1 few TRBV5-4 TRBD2 CASSQRLAGVAYHEQFF TGTGCCAGCAGCCAACGACTAGCGGGAGTTGCGTATCATGAGCAGTTCTTC
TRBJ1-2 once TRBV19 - CASRQGGDGYTF TGTGCCAGTAGACAGGGCGGTGATGGCTACACCTTC
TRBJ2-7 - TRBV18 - CASSPPVAAQAYEQYF TGTGCCAGCTCACCACCTGTGGCAGCCCAAGCCTACGAGCAGTACTTC
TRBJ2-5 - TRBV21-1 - CATESDRGSERREETQYF TGTGCCACAGAATCTGATCGGGGGAGTGAGCGGAGGGAAGAGACCCAGTACTTC
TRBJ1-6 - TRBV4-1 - CASSQDWDSPLHF TGCGCCAGCAGCCAAGATTGGGATTCACCCCTCCACTTT
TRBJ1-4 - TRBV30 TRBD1 CAWTPGQGLYRSTNEKLFF TGTGCCTGGACTCCGGGACAGGGCCTATACCGATCAACTAATGAAAAACTGTTTTTT
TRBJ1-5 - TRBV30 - CAWSKGGGIYSSSNQPQHF TGTGCCTGGAGTAAGGGGGGAGGGATCTATTCTTCGAGCAATCAGCCCCAGCATTTT
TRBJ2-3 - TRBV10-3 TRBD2 CATRLAASTDTQYF TGTGCCACACGACTAGCGGCAAGCACAGATACGCAGTATTTT
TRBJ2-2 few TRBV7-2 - CASSPAPNTGELFF TGTGCCAGCAGCCCCGCGCCGAACACCGGGGAGCTGTTTTTT
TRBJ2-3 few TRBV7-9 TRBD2 CASRSQAGGVDTQYF TGTGCCAGCAGATCCCAAGCGGGGGGGGTAGATACGCAGTATTTT
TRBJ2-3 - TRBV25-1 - CASSTPDSPSTDTQYF TGTGCCAGCAGCACGCCGGACAGTCCTAGCACAGATACGCAGTATTTT
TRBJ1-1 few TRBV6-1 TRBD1 CASVEGGGTEAFF TGTGCCAGCGTTGAAGGGGGCGGCACTGAAGCTTTCTTT
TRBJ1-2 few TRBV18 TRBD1 CASSPWGTGLANYGYTF TGTGCCAGCTCACCGTGGGGGACAGGGTTGGCTAACTATGGCTACACCTTC
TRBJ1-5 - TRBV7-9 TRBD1 CASSFDRDNQPQHF TGTGCCAGCAGCTTTGACAGGGACAATCAGCCCCAGCATTTT
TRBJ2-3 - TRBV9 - CASSPRDWADTQYF TGTGCCAGCAGCCCTCGGGACTGGGCAGATACGCAGTATTTT
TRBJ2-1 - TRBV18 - CASTEGLTNEQFF TGTGCCAGCACAGAGGGGCTTACCAATGAGCAGTTCTTC
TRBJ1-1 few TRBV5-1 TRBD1 CASRQGNMNTEAFF TGCGCCAGCAGACAGGGGAACATGAACACTGAAGCTTTCTTT
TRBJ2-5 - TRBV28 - CASSLSQQETQYF TGTGCCAGCAGTTTAAGCCAGCAAGAGACCCAGTACTTC
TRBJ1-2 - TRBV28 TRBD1 CASSFWAGGGYTF TGTGCCAGCAGTTTCTGGGCAGGGGGGGGCTACACCTTC
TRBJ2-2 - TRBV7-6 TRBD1 CASSPVSGTGGVGELFF TGTGCCAGCAGCCCCGTATCCGGGACAGGGGGTGTCGGGGAGCTGTTTTTT
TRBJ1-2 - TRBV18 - CASSPPAGSVYGYTF TGTGCCAGCTCACCACCAGCTGGCTCTGTCTATGGCTACACCTTC
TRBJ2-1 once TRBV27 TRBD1 CASSSTGTGYYNEQFF TGTGCCAGCAGTTCTACAGGGACAGGATACTACAATGAGCAGTTCTTC
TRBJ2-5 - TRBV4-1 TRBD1 CASRQAPGQGGRTQYF TGCGCCAGCAGGCAGGCACCGGGACAGGGGGGGAGGACCCAGTACTTC
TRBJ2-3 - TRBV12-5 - CASGNLVDTQYF TGTGCTAGTGGAAATCTAGTGGATACGCAGTATTTT
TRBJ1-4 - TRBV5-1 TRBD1 CASSPGQTNEKLFF TGCGCCAGCAGCCCGGGACAGACTAATGAAAAACTGTTTTTT
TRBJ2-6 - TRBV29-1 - CSVVGPSGGDSGANVLTF TGCAGCGTTGTAGGGCCCTCGGGGGGCGACTCTGGGGCCAACGTCCTGACTTTC
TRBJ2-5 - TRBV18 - CASSQGRETQYF TGTGCCAGCTCACAGGGGCGAGAGACCCAGTACTTC
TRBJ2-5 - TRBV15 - CATSRASFQETQYF TGTGCCACCAGCAGAGCTTCCTTTCAAGAGACCCAGTACTTC
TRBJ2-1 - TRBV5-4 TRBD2 CASSSGLAVNNEQFF TGTGCCAGCAGCTCGGGACTAGCGGTGAACAATGAGCAGTTCTTC
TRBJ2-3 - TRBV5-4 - CASSPGGLFTDTQYF TGTGCCAGCAGCCCGGGCGGACTATTCACAGATACGCAGTATTTT